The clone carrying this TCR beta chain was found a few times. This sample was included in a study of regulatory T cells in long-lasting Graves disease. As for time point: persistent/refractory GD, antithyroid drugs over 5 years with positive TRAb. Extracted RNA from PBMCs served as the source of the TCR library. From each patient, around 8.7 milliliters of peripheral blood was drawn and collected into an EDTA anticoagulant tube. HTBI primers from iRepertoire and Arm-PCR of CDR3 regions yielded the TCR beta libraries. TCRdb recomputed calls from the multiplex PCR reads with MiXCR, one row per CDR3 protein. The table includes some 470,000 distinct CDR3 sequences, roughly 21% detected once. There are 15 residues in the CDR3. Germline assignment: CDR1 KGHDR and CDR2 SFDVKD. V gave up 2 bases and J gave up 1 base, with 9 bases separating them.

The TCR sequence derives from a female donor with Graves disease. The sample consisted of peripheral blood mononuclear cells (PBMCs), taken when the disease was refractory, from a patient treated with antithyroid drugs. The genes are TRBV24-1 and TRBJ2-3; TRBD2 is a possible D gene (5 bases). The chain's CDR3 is CATSDSSLGTDTQYF. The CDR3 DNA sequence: TGTGCCACCAGTGATTCTAGCTTAGGCACAGATACGCAGTATTTT.